This TCR beta chain was identified in a study of blood T cell repertoires in COVID-19. About the study: The United States, Italy and Spain supplied acute and convalescent COVID-19 samples. T cells, B-cell-depleted T cells, or PBMCs supplied cDNA or gDNA.

There are 17 residues in the CDR3. V gave up 3 bases and J gave up 4 bases; unmatched junction bases: 8. The germline CDR1 and CDR2 sequences are MNHEY and SMNVEV (reference sequence). Seattle-derived patients entered the study during active infection and were followed longitudinally. Assay: immunoSEQ multiplex PCR; the TCRdb copy retains only in-frame clones and omits some. This table holds fewer than 200,000 clones, around 87% found once. V usage is TRBV27 and J usage is TRBJ2-5; TRBD2 matches at 13 bases. The TCR was taken from a woman older than 75 with COVID-19, enrolled during active disease. The sequencing input was peripheral blood. Here the CDR3 DNA reads TGTGCCAGCAGTTTCCTCGGACTAGCGGGAGTGAGAGAGACCCAGTACTTC. This codes for CASSFLGLAGVRETQYF.